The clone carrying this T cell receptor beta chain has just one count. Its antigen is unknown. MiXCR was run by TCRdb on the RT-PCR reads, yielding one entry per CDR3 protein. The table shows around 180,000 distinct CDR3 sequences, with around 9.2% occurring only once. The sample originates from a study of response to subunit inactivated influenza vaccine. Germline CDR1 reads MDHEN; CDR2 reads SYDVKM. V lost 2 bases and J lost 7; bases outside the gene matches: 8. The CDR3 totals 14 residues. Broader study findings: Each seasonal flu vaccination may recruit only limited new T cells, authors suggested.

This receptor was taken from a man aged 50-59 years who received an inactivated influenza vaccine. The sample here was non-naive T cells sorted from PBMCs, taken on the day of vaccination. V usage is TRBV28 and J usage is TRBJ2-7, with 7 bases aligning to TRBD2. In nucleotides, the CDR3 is TGTGCCAGCAGTTTAGGAAATGGGCGGGGGGAGCAGTACTTC. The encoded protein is CASSLGNGRGEQYF.